A selection of T cell receptor beta chains follows, all from one sample in a study of blood T cell repertoires in COVID-19. Produced via immunoSEQ multiplex PCR; TCRdb's table is partial and in-frame only. The sample contains about 130,000 clones, about four fifths of which appear only once. The sequencing sample was made of peripheral blood. The source is a woman of 80 years or more with acute or convalescent COVID-19. Each CDR3 is given with its conserved first and last residue. Each record gives: V gene, J gene, clone size, D gene, CDR3 DNA, CDR3 protein. A D gene is named only where the DNA matches it firmly. A clone size is listed for some rows: how often the clone was seen (once, few, many), or a class if it is expanded.

V gene: TRBV5-4
J gene: TRBJ1-3
clone size: NA
D gene: NA
CDR3 DNA: TGTGCCAGCAGTCTCTCTAGTGGGGCCTCTGGAAACACCATATATTTT
CDR3 protein: CASSLSSGASGNTIYF

V gene: TRBV4-1
J gene: TRBJ2-4
clone size: NA
D gene: NA
CDR3 DNA: TGCGCCAGCAGCCGCCCGGGAACCGAATTAGCCAAAAACATTCAGTACTTC
CDR3 protein: CASSRPGTELAKNIQYF

V gene: TRBV19
J gene: TRBJ1-5
clone size: NA
D gene: TRBD1
CDR3 DNA: TGTGCCAGTAGTGTATCGCAGGGGGCAGGTCAGCCCCAGCATTTT
CDR3 protein: CASSVSQGAGQPQHF

V gene: TRBV5-1
J gene: TRBJ1-1
clone size: NA
D gene: NA
CDR3 DNA: TGCGCCAGCAGCTTGGCCGCGGGAAACATGAACACTGAAGCTTTCTTT
CDR3 protein: CASSLAAGNMNTEAFF

V gene: TRBV6-5
J gene: TRBJ1-5
clone size: few
D gene: NA
CDR3 DNA: TGTGCCAGCAGTTTTTTTGGCGGCCAGCCCCAGCATTTT
CDR3 protein: CASSFFGGQPQHF

V gene: TRBV19
J gene: TRBJ1-5
clone size: NA
D gene: NA
CDR3 DNA: TGTGCCAGTAGTTTCGGCAATCAGCCCCAGCATTTT
CDR3 protein: CASSFGNQPQHF

V gene: TRBV19
J gene: TRBJ1-5
clone size: once
D gene: NA
CDR3 DNA: TGTGCCAGTAGTATCAACTTCGAAAGCAATCAGCCCCAGCATTTT
CDR3 protein: CASSINFESNQPQHF

V gene: TRBV24-1
J gene: TRBJ1-6
clone size: NA
D gene: TRBD1
CDR3 DNA: TGTGCCACCAGGTTAGACAGGGGCGATTCACCCCTCCACTTT
CDR3 protein: CATRLDRGDSPLHF

V gene: TRBV24-1
J gene: TRBJ2-2
clone size: NA
D gene: NA
CDR3 DNA: TGTGCCACCAGTGACCGCGCGAGGGGGGAGCTGTTTTTT
CDR3 protein: CATSDRARGELFF

V gene: TRBV12-3/TRBV12-4
J gene: TRBJ1-6
clone size: few
D gene: NA
CDR3 DNA: TGTGCCAGCAGGCGGCAGATCTCACCCCTCCACTTT
CDR3 protein: CASRRQISPLHF

V gene: TRBV6-2/TRBV6-3
J gene: TRBJ2-1
clone size: NA
D gene: NA
CDR3 DNA: TGTGCCAGCAGCCCCGGACTGACGAATTCCTACAATGAGCAGTTCTTC
CDR3 protein: CASSPGLTNSYNEQFF

V gene: TRBV6-5
J gene: TRBJ2-1
clone size: NA
D gene: TRBD2
CDR3 DNA: TGTGCCAGCAGTCCCTGGCGGGGGGTCTGGTATGAGCAGTTCTTC
CDR3 protein: CASSPWRGVWYEQFF

V gene: TRBV10-3
J gene: TRBJ1-3
clone size: NA
D gene: NA
CDR3 DNA: TGTGCCATCAGGGACAGCTCTGGAAACACCATATATTTT
CDR3 protein: CAIRDSSGNTIYF

V gene: TRBV7-2
J gene: TRBJ1-5
clone size: once
D gene: NA
CDR3 DNA: TGTGCCAGCAGCTTATACTATAGCAATCAGCCCCAGCATTTT
CDR3 protein: CASSLYYSNQPQHF

V gene: TRBV29-1
J gene: TRBJ1-1
clone size: NA
D gene: NA
CDR3 DNA: TGCAGCGTTGGGGGGGGGCGCATAACTGAAGCTTTCTTT
CDR3 protein: CSVGGGRITEAFF

V gene: TRBV4-1
J gene: TRBJ2-7
clone size: NA
D gene: NA
CDR3 DNA: TGCGCCAGCAGCCAAGTGGGGGGCGAGCAGTACTTC
CDR3 protein: CASSQVGGEQYF

V gene: TRBV6-5
J gene: TRBJ1-2
clone size: NA
D gene: TRBD1
CDR3 DNA: TGTGCCAGCAACGATAGGGGGACAGGTTATGGCTACACCTTC
CDR3 protein: CASNDRGTGYGYTF

V gene: TRBV2
J gene: TRBJ1-3
clone size: NA
D gene: NA
CDR3 DNA: TGTGCCAGCAGTGCAGTTGGAAACACCATATATTTT
CDR3 protein: CASSAVGNTIYF

V gene: TRBV7-2
J gene: TRBJ2-5
clone size: NA
D gene: NA
CDR3 DNA: TGTGCCAGCAGCTTGACGCGGGACAGACAAGAGACCCAGTACTTC
CDR3 protein: CASSLTRDRQETQYF

V gene: TRBV5-5
J gene: TRBJ1-2
clone size: NA
D gene: TRBD1
CDR3 DNA: TGTGCCAGCACCACCACAGGGGTAGCTTTCTATGGCTACACCTTC
CDR3 protein: CASTTTGVAFYGYTF

V gene: TRBV12-3/TRBV12-4
J gene: TRBJ1-1
clone size: few
D gene: NA
CDR3 DNA: TGTGCCAGCAGTTTAATAGGGAGGACTGAAGCTTTCTTT
CDR3 protein: CASSLIGRTEAFF

V gene: TRBV5-6
J gene: TRBJ2-2
clone size: NA
D gene: TRBD1
CDR3 DNA: TGTGCCAGCAGCTCGACAGGGTACACCGGGGAGCTGTTTTTT
CDR3 protein: CASSSTGYTGELFF

V gene: TRBV30
J gene: TRBJ1-5
clone size: NA
D gene: TRBD1
CDR3 DNA: TGTGCCTGGACCGGGACAGGGGTGGCTCAGCCCCAGCATTTT
CDR3 protein: CAWTGTGVAQPQHF

V gene: TRBV27
J gene: TRBJ1-1
clone size: NA
D gene: NA
CDR3 DNA: TGTGCCAGCAGTGCCCGAGGGGGTATTGAAGCTTTCTTT
CDR3 protein: CASSARGGIEAFF

V gene: TRBV7-2
J gene: TRBJ1-2
clone size: NA
D gene: NA
CDR3 DNA: TGTGCCAGCAGCTTAGGAGGTAGCGGCAGACCCTATGGCTACACCTTC
CDR3 protein: CASSLGGSGRPYGYTF

V gene: TRBV12-3/TRBV12-4
J gene: TRBJ1-2
clone size: NA
D gene: TRBD1
CDR3 DNA: TGTGCCAGCAGTTTAGGAGGGGGCGGCTACACCTTC
CDR3 protein: CASSLGGGGYTF

V gene: TRBV11-2
J gene: TRBJ1-3
clone size: NA
D gene: NA
CDR3 DNA: TGTGCCAGCAGCTTAGTGTTGGGAGGGAATCCTCTCTCTGGAAACACCATATATTTT
CDR3 protein: CASSLVLGGNPLSGNTIYF

V gene: TRBV4-1
J gene: TRBJ1-1
clone size: NA
D gene: NA
CDR3 DNA: TGCGCCAGCAGCCAAACAGGGACTGAAGCTTTCTTT
CDR3 protein: CASSQTGTEAFF

V gene: TRBV5-4
J gene: TRBJ2-3
clone size: NA
D gene: TRBD2
CDR3 DNA: TGTGCCAGCAGCTGGGGACTAGCGGGGGGTACCACAGATACGCAGTATTTT
CDR3 protein: CASSWGLAGGTTDTQYF

V gene: TRBV6-1
J gene: TRBJ1-1
clone size: NA
D gene: TRBD1
CDR3 DNA: TGTGCCAGCAGTGAATACAGACAGGGGGACACTGAAGCTTTCTTT
CDR3 protein: CASSEYRQGDTEAFF

V gene: TRBV19
J gene: TRBJ1-5
clone size: NA
D gene: TRBD1
CDR3 DNA: TGTGCCAGTAGTGGGAAGACAGGGCGTGGGGAGCCCCAGCATTTT
CDR3 protein: CASSGKTGRGEPQHF

V gene: TRBV2
J gene: TRBJ1-5
clone size: NA
D gene: NA
CDR3 DNA: TGTGCCAGCAGTAACACCGGGGGCAATCAGCCCCAGCATTTT
CDR3 protein: CASSNTGGNQPQHF

V gene: TRBV6-5
J gene: TRBJ1-1
clone size: NA
D gene: NA
CDR3 DNA: TGTGCCAGCAGTCCTGGAGGTCTAACTGAAGCTTTCTTT
CDR3 protein: CASSPGGLTEAFF

V gene: TRBV18
J gene: TRBJ1-5
clone size: NA
D gene: TRBD1
CDR3 DNA: TGTGCCAGCTCACAAGGGACAGGGGTAGGGCAGCCCCAGCATTTT
CDR3 protein: CASSQGTGVGQPQHF

V gene: TRBV9
J gene: TRBJ1-4
clone size: few
D gene: NA
CDR3 DNA: TGTGCCAGCAGCGTAGGGCAGTACATTAATGAAAAACTGTTTTTT
CDR3 protein: CASSVGQYINEKLFF

V gene: TRBV19
J gene: TRBJ1-5
clone size: NA
D gene: TRBD1
CDR3 DNA: TGTGCCAGTAGAGGGGGGACAGGCGGGGTTTTTCAGCCCCAGCATTTT
CDR3 protein: CASRGGTGGVFQPQHF

V gene: TRBV5-6
J gene: TRBJ2-1
clone size: NA
D gene: NA
CDR3 DNA: TGTGCCAGCAGCTCCCGCATGGTGAGCGGAACGGATGGAAAGCAGTTCTTC
CDR3 protein: CASSSRMVSGTDGKQFF

V gene: TRBV5-1
J gene: TRBJ2-1
clone size: NA
D gene: TRBD1
CDR3 DNA: TGCGCCAGCAGCTTGGCTTTCCCGGGACAGGGGGGGAGCTCCTACAATGAGCAGTTCTTC
CDR3 protein: CASSLAFPGQGGSSYNEQFF

V gene: TRBV5-1
J gene: TRBJ2-7
clone size: NA
D gene: TRBD1
CDR3 DNA: TGCGCCAGCAGCCTGGAAGGACAGGGTTACGTTGAGCAGTACTTC
CDR3 protein: CASSLEGQGYVEQYF

V gene: TRBV6-1
J gene: TRBJ1-5
clone size: NA
D gene: TRBD1
CDR3 DNA: TGTGCCAGCAGTGAAGTGGGACAGTTCTCACCGCCCCAGCATTTT
CDR3 protein: CASSEVGQFSPPQHF

V gene: TRBV7-3
J gene: TRBJ2-1
clone size: NA
D gene: TRBD2
CDR3 DNA: TGTGCCAGCAGCCCCGGGGGGGCGTCCTACAATGAGCAGTTCTTC
CDR3 protein: CASSPGGASYNEQFF

V gene: TRBV24-1
J gene: TRBJ1-5
clone size: NA
D gene: TRBD1
CDR3 DNA: TGTGCCACCAGTGCAACAGGGGGTCCTAATCAGCCCCAGCATTTT
CDR3 protein: CATSATGGPNQPQHF

V gene: TRBV7-8
J gene: TRBJ1-4
clone size: NA
D gene: NA
CDR3 DNA: TGTGCCAGCAGCTTAGCTGGGGTCAGGGGTAATGAAAAACTGTTTTTT
CDR3 protein: CASSLAGVRGNEKLFF

V gene: TRBV6-2/TRBV6-3
J gene: TRBJ2-2
clone size: few
D gene: NA
CDR3 DNA: TGTGCCAGCAGTTACCGGGTTAGGGACTCTGAGAACACCGGGGAGCTGTTTTTT
CDR3 protein: CASSYRVRDSENTGELFF

V gene: TRBV7-9
J gene: TRBJ2-7
clone size: NA
D gene: TRBD2
CDR3 DNA: TGTGCCAGCAGTGGCCTAGCGGGGTACGAGCAGTACTTC
CDR3 protein: CASSGLAGYEQYF

V gene: TRBV27
J gene: TRBJ1-6
clone size: NA
D gene: NA
CDR3 DNA: TGTGCCAGCAGTCCAAGCGGGGGTTGGTCCTATAATTCACCCCTCCACTTT
CDR3 protein: CASSPSGGWSYNSPLHF

V gene: TRBV28
J gene: TRBJ2-7
clone size: NA
D gene: TRBD1
CDR3 DNA: TGTGCCAGCAGTCTTCCGGGACAGGGCTCCTACGAGCAGTACTTC
CDR3 protein: CASSLPGQGSYEQYF

V gene: TRBV4-3
J gene: TRBJ1-2
clone size: NA
D gene: NA
CDR3 DNA: TGCGCCAGCAGCCAAGAGGAACGCCAGGGAATCGGGAGTACCTTC
CDR3 protein: CASSQEERQGIGSTF

V gene: TRBV19
J gene: TRBJ1-6
clone size: NA
D gene: NA
CDR3 DNA: TGTGCCAGTAGCCCGGGGGCCTATAATTCACCCCTCCACTTT
CDR3 protein: CASSPGAYNSPLHF

V gene: TRBV6-2/TRBV6-3
J gene: TRBJ2-3
clone size: NA
D gene: NA
CDR3 DNA: TGTGCCAGCAGTTACGTACGGGATACGCAGTATTTT
CDR3 protein: CASSYVRDTQYF

V gene: TRBV27
J gene: TRBJ1-1
clone size: NA
D gene: TRBD1
CDR3 DNA: TGTGCCAGCAGTTTATGGTCCCGGGACAGGGGATCGGCTTTCTTT
CDR3 protein: CASSLWSRDRGSAFF